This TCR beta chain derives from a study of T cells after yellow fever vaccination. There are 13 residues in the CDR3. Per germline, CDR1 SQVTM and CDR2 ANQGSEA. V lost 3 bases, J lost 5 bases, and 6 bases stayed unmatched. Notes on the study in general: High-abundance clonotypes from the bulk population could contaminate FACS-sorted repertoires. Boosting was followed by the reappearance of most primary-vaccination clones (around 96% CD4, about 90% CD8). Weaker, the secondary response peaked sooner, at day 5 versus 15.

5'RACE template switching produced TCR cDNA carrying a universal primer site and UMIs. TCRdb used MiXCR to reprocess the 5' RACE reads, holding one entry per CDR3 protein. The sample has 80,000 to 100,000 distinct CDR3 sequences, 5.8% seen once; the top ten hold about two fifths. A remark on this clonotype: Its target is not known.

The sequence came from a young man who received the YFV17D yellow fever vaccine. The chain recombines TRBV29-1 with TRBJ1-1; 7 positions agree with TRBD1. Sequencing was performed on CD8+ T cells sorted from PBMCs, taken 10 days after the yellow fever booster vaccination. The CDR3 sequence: CSVDGQGVTEAFF. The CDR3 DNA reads TGCAGCGTTGATGGTCAGGGGGTTACTGAAGCTTTCTTT. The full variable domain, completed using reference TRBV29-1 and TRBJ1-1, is SAVISQKPSRDICQRGTSLTIQCQVDSQVTMMFWYRQQPGQSLTLIATANQGSEATYESGFVIDKFPISRPNLTFSTLTVSNMSPEDSSIYLCSVDGQGVTEAFFGQGTRLTVV.